These 22 T cell receptor beta chains share one sample of origin, sequenced in a study of T-cell memory formation after mild COVID-19. TCRdb redid the calling of the 5' RACE reads with MiXCR, one entry per CDR3 protein. This table has tens of thousands of distinct CDR3 sequences, more than 10% appearing once. The specimen was PBMCs or a T cell subset sorted from them (not recorded which). All receptors come from a man aged 18 to 29 who had mild COVID-19 (a few samples of this study predate the infection). Cell type and time point are not known.

This clonotype turned up a few times. The chain joins TRBV5-4 to TRBJ1-1, with 8 bases aligning to TRBD1. With V trimmed by 7 bases and J by 1 base, 3 bases remained unmatched. CDR3 size: 13 residues. Germline assignment: CDR1 SGHNT and CDR2 YYREEE (reference sequence). The CDR3 region has the DNA TGTGCCAGCTTGGGACAGGCGAACACTGAAGCTTTCTTT. It specifies CASLGQANTEAFF.

This clonotype was picked up many times. V is TRBV12-3 or TRBV12-4 and J is TRBJ2-7, with D uncertain. The CDR3 totals 14 residues. The V end was cut by 7 bases, the J end by 1 base, with 14 bases between. The DNA of the CDR3 is TGTGCCAGCATCCCTGCTGGGCAGTCCTACGAGCAGTACTTC. Protein product: CASIPAGQSYEQYF.

This clonotype was observed a handful of times. This chain uses TRBV5-1 with TRBJ1-1; the D is unclear. The germline gives CDR1 SGHRS, CDR2 YFSETQ. V was shortened by 6 bases and J by 4 bases, with 10 bases between the two germline ends. The CDR3 sequence is 12 residues long. The CDR3 is CASMREGTEAFF. CDR3 in DNA: TGCGCCAGCATGCGGGAGGGCACTGAAGCTTTCTTT.

This clonotype was seen at least ten times. This sequence joins TRBV3-1 and TRBJ2-3; possibly TRBD2 for D (7 bases). CDR1 and CDR2 from the germline V gene are LGHDT and YNNKEL (reference sequence). The V and J ends lost 1 base and 4 bases respectively, with 12 bases between them. CDR3 size: 15 residues. The CDR3: CASSQGGGPSDTQYF. Here the CDR3 DNA reads TGTGCCAGCAGCCAAGGCGGGGGCCCATCAGATACGCAGTATTTT.

V is TRBV4-2 and J is TRBJ1-1, with D hard to call. Trimming removed 4 bases from V and 3 bases from J, with 9 bases in between. The CDR3 has 13 amino acids. Germline values: CDR1 LGHNA, CDR2 YNFKEQ. This CDR3 is CASSLDRDTEAFF. CDR3 bases: TGTGCCAGCAGCCTCGACCGGGACACTGAAGCTTTCTTT.

This clonotype has ten or more counts. The J gene is TRBJ2-7, the V gene TRBV29-1, with 11 bases matching TRBD1. The CDR3 covers 14 residues. After removal of 8 bases from V and 4 bases from J, the junction contained 10 bases not matched to a gene. Looked up from germline, CDR1 is SQVTM and CDR2 is ANQGSEA. DNA of the CDR3: TGCAGCATTAGGACAGGGGGCTCCTCGTACGAGCAGTACTTC. The encoded protein is CSIRTGGSSYEQYF.

This clonotype was seen only a few times. The V and J genes are TRBV10-3 and TRBJ2-3; D might be TRBD1 (5 bases). The CDR3 runs 11 residues. The germline V gene has CDR1 ENHRY and CDR2 SYGVKD. The V end was cut by 8 bases, the J end by 4 bases, with 7 bases between. This chain's CDR3 is CAIQGADTQYF. The CDR3 bases are TGTGCCATCCAAGGGGCAGATACGCAGTATTTT.

J is TRBJ1-6 and V is TRBV27; D may be TRBD1 (5 bases). The V gene's germline CDR1 is MNHEY and CDR2 SMNVEV (reference sequence). Trimming left V 0 bases short and J 4 bases short, with 10 bases between. CDR3 size: 16 residues. CDR3 sequence: CASSLSPGWYNSPLHF. The CDR3 DNA follows: TGTGCCAGCAGTTTATCCCCAGGGTGGTATAATTCACCCCTCCACTTT.

This clonotype was detected only a few times. The rearrangement links TRBV4-3 to TRBJ1-1, with unresolved D. CDR3 length: 13 amino acids. V lost 4 bases to trimming and J lost 0 bases, with 6 bases between them. Per the germline V gene, CDR1 is LGHNA and CDR2 is YSLEER. This CDR3 reads CASSRDMNTEAFF. CDR3 bases: TGCGCCAGCAGCCGTGACATGAACACTGAAGCTTTCTTT.

This clonotype was seen repeatedly, ten times or more. The chain uses TRBV7-3 and TRBJ2-3; 8 nucleotides align to TRBD2. The CDR3 consists of 16 residues. V lost 5 bases and J lost 2; bases outside the gene matches: 9. Germline V gives CDR1 SGHTA, CDR2 FQGTGA. The CDR3 DNA follows: TGTGCCAGCAGCCCCTCAAGCGGGGGCCTCACAGATACGCAGTATTTT. Its translation: CASSPSSGGLTDTQYF. Full variable domain (rest looked up from reference TRBV7-3 and TRBJ2-3): GAGVSQTPSNKVTEKGKYVELRCDPISGHTALYWYRQSLGQGPEFLIYFQGTGAADDSGLPNDRFFAVRPEGSVSTLKIQRTERGDSAVYLCASSPSSGGLTDTQYFGPGTRLTVL.

As to this clonotype: A much larger clone lies one base from this, so it may be a read error. The chain couples TRBV4-3 to TRBJ1-6; no reliable D call. The CDR3 is made up of 16 amino acids. Germline V gene data show CDR1 as LGHNA and CDR2 as YSLEER. Between the trimmed V and J ends, which lost 0 bases and 6 bases, there was a span of 12 bases. Here the CDR3 DNA reads TGCGCCAGCAGCCAAGATGGTATAGTAGCTAATTCACCCCTCCACTTT. Residues: CASSQDGIVANSPLHF.

This clonotype appeared many times. The chain is built from TRBV2 and TRBJ2-7; no clear D gene. The CDR3 spans 12 residues. Germline V gives CDR1 SNHLY, CDR2 FYNNEI. V gave up 3 bases and J gave up 2 bases, with 5 bases separating them. The DNA of the CDR3 is TGTGCCAGCAGTGAGAACGCCTACGAGCAGTACTTC. Its translation: CASSENAYEQYF.

The rearrangement joins TRBV7-9 to TRBJ2-7, with TRBD1 as a possible D gene (6 bases). Germline CDR1 SEHNR, CDR2 FQNEAQ (reference sequence). Trimming removed 5 bases from V and 5 bases from J, with 10 bases in between. The CDR3 has 12 amino acids. CDR3 amino acids: CASSRTANEQYF. In nucleotides, the CDR3 is TGTGCCAGCAGCCGGACAGCTAACGAGCAGTACTTC.

This clonotype was recorded a few times. The genes are TRBV7-9 and TRBJ2-5; 7 nucleotides align to TRBD1. V lost 7 bases, J lost 2 bases, and 4 bases stayed unmatched. The V gene's germline CDR1 is SEHNR and CDR2 FQNEAQ (reference sequence). The CDR3 is made up of 13 amino acids. This CDR3 is CASNTGAQETQYF. The CDR3 DNA sequence: TGTGCCAGCAACACAGGGGCGCAAGAGACCCAGTACTTC.

This clonotype appeared a few times. The rearrangement links TRBV7-9 to TRBJ2-3, with D unclear. This CDR3 comprises 13 residues. Trimming shortened V by 5 bases and J by 4 bases, and 10 bases separated the two germline ends. CDR1 and CDR2 (germline): SEHNR, FQNEAQ (reference sequence). CDR3 sequence (DNA): TGTGCCAGCAGCCTAGAGTGGGCAGATACGCAGTATTTT. The encoded protein is CASSLEWADTQYF.

This clonotype was picked up many times. The chain recombines TRBV4-2 with TRBJ2-3; unclear D gene. The V gene lost 4 bases and the J gene lost 5 bases, with 16 bases spanning the gap. Germline V CDR1 and CDR2: LGHNA, YNFKEQ. There are 15 residues in the CDR3. The CDR3 DNA sequence: TGTGCCAGCAGCCGGTCGCCGGGTCAAGTAGATACGCAGTATTTT. Translating it yields CASSRSPGQVDTQYF.

The gene calls are TRBV5-1 and TRBJ1-2; 7 bases agree with TRBD1. The CDR3 sequence is 14 residues long. Germline loops: CDR1 SGHRS, CDR2 YFSETQ. The ends lost 5 bases at V and 5 bases at J; junction bases unmatched: 9. In nucleotides, the CDR3 is TGCGCCAGCAGTCCCACGACAGGGCATTATGGCTACACCTTC. Translation: CASSPTTGHYGYTF.

The J gene is TRBJ2-5, the V gene TRBV5-1; tentative D call: TRBD1 (5 bases). The V end was cut by 0 bases, the J end by 5 bases, with 11 bases between. The CDR3 length is 14 residues. From germline, CDR1 is SGHRS and CDR2 YFSETQ. CDR3 bases: TGCGCCAGCAGCTTGGAGCAGGGAAGGGAGACCCAGTACTTC. Its protein is CASSLEQGRETQYF.

This clonotype has a handful of counts. The V call is TRBV2, the J call TRBJ1-5; 8 bases fit TRBD1. V shed 5 bases, J shed 1 base, and the junction held 4 bases outside the gene matches. This CDR3 comprises 15 residues. CDR1 and CDR2 from the germline V gene are SNHLY and FYNNEI. CDR3 DNA: TGTGCCAGCAGTCAGGACAGGGCCAGCAATCAGCCCCAGCATTTT. Protein: CASSQDRASNQPQHF.

This clonotype was counted between two and nine times. The J gene is TRBJ2-3, the V gene TRBV6-5; no definite D call. This CDR3 contains 13 residues. Germline V CDR1 and CDR2: MNHEY, SVGAGI. Trimming took off 3 bases at V and 2 bases at J, with 6 bases between the two ends. CDR3 region: CASSYYFTDTQYF. The CDR3 coding sequence is TGTGCCAGCAGTTATTACTTCACAGATACGCAGTATTTT.

This sequence joins TRBV20-1 and TRBJ2-5; D may match TRBD1 or TRBD2 (6 bases each). The germline V gene has CDR1 DFQATT and CDR2 SNEGSKA (reference sequence). There are 16 residues in the CDR3. V lost 3 bases to trimming and J lost 1 base, with 18 bases between them. The CDR3 sequence is CSASGEVGGIQETQYF. The DNA for the CDR3 is TGCAGTGCTAGCGGGGAGGTAGGGGGTATCCAAGAGACCCAGTACTTC.

The V call is TRBV4-3, the J call TRBJ1-2; no clear D gene. V was cut by 0 bases and J by 4 bases, with 12 bases left in between. The CDR3 loop spans 15 amino acids. Per germline, CDR1 LGHNA and CDR2 YSLEER. The CDR3 DNA sequence: TGCGCCAGCAGCCAAGATGGAAGAGCCAGCTATGGCTACACCTTC. This encodes CASSQDGRASYGYTF.